One sample yielded the 26 T cell receptor beta chains listed below, sequenced in a study of T cells in Graves' hyperthyroidism and ophthalmopathy. Researchers amplified the TCR beta CDR3 regions from RNA transcripts. HTBI primers were used for first-round RT-PCR of the TCR CDR3. Each CDR3 protein is one row after TCRdb ran MiXCR on the multiplex PCR reads. The sample consists of approximately 250,000 distinct CDR3 sequences, 24% of them appearing once. Source material: blood. The receptors originated from a woman aged 40-49 years with Graves' ophthalmopathy.

The sample holds many counts of this clonotype. The V call is TRBV12-3 or TRBV12-4, the J call TRBJ2-1; D perhaps matches TRBD1 (6 bases). The V gene lost 1 base and the J gene lost 6 bases, with 10 bases spanning the gap. The CDR3 is made up of 14 amino acids. CDR3: CASSLERQANEQFF. DNA of the CDR3: TGTGCCAGCAGTTTAGAGAGACAGGCCAATGAGCAGTTCTTC.

This clonotype came up many times. V and J are TRBV28 and TRBJ2-5; TRBD2 aligns across 10 bases. V trimming: 4 bases; J trimming: 1 base; junction bases outside the gene matches: 6. This CDR3 region has 16 residues. Per the germline V gene, CDR1 is MDHEN and CDR2 is SYDVKM. The CDR3 DNA follows: TGTGCCAGCAGTTCAGGACTAGCGGAAATCCAAGAGACCCAGTACTTC. It translates to CASSSGLAEIQETQYF.

This clonotype was seen repeatedly, ten times or more. V usage is TRBV29-1 and J usage is TRBJ1-5, with D tentatively TRBD1 (5 bases). V lost 6 bases and J 0 bases, leaving 15 bases between the germline ends. Germline values: CDR1 SQVTM, CDR2 ANQGSEA. This CDR3 has 15 amino acids. The CDR3 reads CSVGYGGNSNQPQHF. The CDR3 DNA follows: TGCAGCGTGGGGTATGGGGGAAATAGCAATCAGCCCCAGCATTTT.

Only a few counts were recorded for this clonotype. V usage is TRBV3-1 and J usage is TRBJ2-1; weak D call: TRBD2 (5 bases). The germline gives CDR1 LGHDT, CDR2 YNNKEL (reference sequence). The CDR3 length is 14 residues. Trimming left V 3 bases short and J 0 bases short, with 6 bases between. CDR3 residues: CASSQDSSYNEQFF. The DNA for the CDR3 is TGTGCCAGCAGCCAGGACTCCTCCTACAATGAGCAGTTCTTC.

This sequence joins TRBV2 and TRBJ2-2; D is unresolved. Germline V gene data show CDR1 as SNHLY and CDR2 as FYNNEI. V was shortened by 4 bases and J by 5 bases, with 14 bases between the two germline ends. The CDR3 sequence is 15 residues long. The CDR3, as DNA: TGTGCCAGCAGTGCTCCAGGCCTAACGACCGGGGAGCTGTTTTTT. Residues: CASSAPGLTTGELFF.

This clonotype was seen at least ten times. CDR3 amino acids: CASRTGRTGAEAFF. As DNA, the CDR3 is TGTGCCAGCAGAACCGGCAGGACCGGCGCTGAAGCTTTCTTT. V and J are TRBV6-5 and TRBJ1-1; D is uncertain. Trimming shortened V by 6 bases and J by 6 bases, and 17 bases separated the two germline ends. Germline CDR1 and CDR2: MNHEY and SVGAGI. This CDR3 is built from 14 residues.

This clonotype was observed at least ten times. The rearrangement uses TRBV20-1 and TRBJ2-7; 11 nucleotides match TRBD2. Looked up from germline, CDR1 is DFQATT and CDR2 is SNEGSKA (reference sequence). V lost 0 bases, J lost 4 bases, and 8 bases stayed unmatched. The CDR3 loop spans 16 amino acids. The CDR3 DNA is TGCAGTGCTAGAGATACCGACGGGACTAGCGGATACGAGCAGTACTTC. The encoded protein is CSARDTDGTSGYEQYF.

The chain has TRBV28 and TRBJ1-1; unclear D gene. V dropped 6 bases and J dropped 5 bases, with 13 bases sitting between them. The CDR3 length is 13 residues. Germline assignment: CDR1 MDHEN and CDR2 SYDVKM. CDR3 region: CASRTVSGTEAFF. The CDR3 DNA reads TGTGCCAGCAGGACGGTCAGTGGGACTGAAGCTTTCTTT.

The chain recombines TRBV5-1 with TRBJ2-5; D may correspond to TRBD1 or TRBD2 (5 bases each). Trimming took 2 bases from V and 5 from J, leaving 28 bases between them. This CDR3 has 19 residues. Germline-derived CDR1 and CDR2 are SGHRS and YFSETQ. In nucleotides, the CDR3 is TGCGCCAGCAGCTTTTTAGGCTTGGGTGAGACAGACTCGGGGGAGACCCAGTACTTC. Amino acids: CASSFLGLGETDSGETQYF.

V gene TRBV27 combines with J gene TRBJ2-5; D is unclear. CDR1 and CDR2 from the germline V gene are MNHEY and SMNVEV (reference sequence). CDR3 size: 9 residues. V was trimmed by 9 bases and J by 6 bases, leaving 5 bases between them. The CDR3 here is CARWKTQYF. Written as DNA, the CDR3 is TGTGCCAGATGGAAGACCCAGTACTTC.

In regard to this clonotype: With a much larger clone just one base away, this may be a read error. The chain uses TRBV6-1 and TRBJ1-1; maybe TRBD1 (6 bases). With 5 bases removed from V and 4 bases from J, the gap between germline ends came to 11 bases. The CDR3 contains 13 residues. CDR1 is MNHNS and CDR2 is SASEGT in the germline V gene. Here the CDR3 reads CASSQGSATEAFF. DNA of the CDR3: TGTGCCAGCAGTCAGGGGTCGGCCACTGAAGCTTTCTTT.

This clonotype was seen repeatedly, ten times or more. The chain employs TRBV4-1 and TRBJ2-7; 8 nucleotides match TRBD1. V lost 2 bases, J lost 3 bases, and 3 bases stayed unmatched. CDR3 size: 14 residues. Germline-derived CDR1 and CDR2 are MGHRA and YSYEKL. The CDR3 bases are TGCGCCAGCAGCCAACGAACAGGGGGCTACGAGCAGTACTTC. Residues: CASSQRTGGYEQYF.

In this sample, this clonotype turned up many times. The chain employs TRBV28 and TRBJ1-3; TRBD1 is a possible D gene (5 bases). This CDR3 contains 15 residues. Germline CDR1 MDHEN, CDR2 SYDVKM. The V end lost 7 bases, the J end lost 0 bases, and 13 bases lay between the germline ends. CDR3 sequence (DNA): TGTGCCAGCAAAGAGACAGACCACTCTGGAAACACCATATATTTT. Protein: CASKETDHSGNTIYF. The entire variable domain, with the rest obtained from reference TRBV28 and TRBJ1-3, is as follows: DVKVTQSSRYLVKRTGEKVFLECVQDMDHENMFWYRQDPGLGLRLIYFSYDVKMKEKGDIPEGYSVSREKKERFSLILESASTNQTSMYLCASKETDHSGNTIYFGEGSWLTVV.

The V and J genes are TRBV20-1 and TRBJ2-5, with TRBD2 matching over 10 bases. V shed 2 bases, J shed 4 bases, and the junction held 4 bases outside the gene matches. Per the germline V gene, CDR1 is DFQATT and CDR2 is SNEGSKA (reference sequence). The CDR3 length is 14 residues. The CDR3 DNA sequence: TGCAGTGCTAGAAGCGGGAGGGGGCGAGAGACCCAGTACTTC. As protein: CSARSGRGRETQYF.

This chain joins TRBV6-1 and TRBJ2-5; D is possibly TRBD1 or TRBD2 (5 bases each). Trimming took 7 bases from V and 5 from J, leaving 23 bases between them. Germline CDR1 and CDR2: MNHNS and SASEGT. This CDR3 has 16 residues. The CDR3 region has the DNA TGTGCCAGCAAAAACGGGGCAGCCCTCCGGATGGAGACCCAGTACTTC. This encodes CASKNGAALRMETQYF.

This clonotype was counted ten times or more. The chain couples TRBV4-1 to TRBJ1-5; TRBD1 matches 11 bases. The CDR3 loop spans 15 amino acids. Unmatched junction bases numbered 5, after V lost 4 bases and J lost 6 bases. In germline, CDR1 is MGHRA, CDR2 YSYEKL. The CDR3 DNA reads as TGCGCCAGCAGCCGGGAGGACAGGGGGCGTCAGCCCCAGCATTTT. Its translation: CASSREDRGRQPQHF.

This clonotype was recorded many times. The gene calls are TRBV14 and TRBJ1-1, with D unresolved. The CDR3 totals 16 residues. From germline, CDR1 is SGHDN and CDR2 FVKESK. Trimming left V 1 base short and J 1 base short, with 13 bases between. CDR3 in amino acids: CASSQGVLQKNTEAFF. CDR3 coding DNA: TGTGCCAGCAGCCAAGGCGTCTTACAGAAGAACACTGAAGCTTTCTTT.

This clonotype occurred many times. The chain combines TRBV25-1 with TRBJ2-7; D may be TRBD1 (5 bases). V shed 2 bases and J shed 4 bases, with 15 bases lying between them. Germline V gene sequence: CDR1 MGHDK, CDR2 SYGVNS. The CDR3 has 15 residues. CDR3 sequence reads: CASSEPGRAPYEQYF. The CDR3 bases are TGTGCCAGCAGTGAACCCGGCAGGGCTCCGTACGAGCAGTACTTC.

This clonotype was recorded at least ten times. The chain has TRBV29-1 and TRBJ2-6; the D is unclear. Trimming pared 0 bases from V and 0 bases from J, leaving 6 bases between. CDR1 is SQVTM and CDR2 is ANQGSEA in the germline V gene. The CDR3 is made up of 15 amino acids. The CDR3 DNA reads TGCAGCGTTGAAGATGACCGCTCTGGGGCCAACGTCCTGACTTTC. Encoded protein: CSVEDDRSGANVLTF. The whole variable domain, remainder taken from reference TRBV29-1 and TRBJ2-6, is SAVISQKPSRDICQRGTSLTIQCQVDSQVTMMFWYRQQPGQSLTLIATANQGSEATYESGFVIDKFPISRPNLTFSTLTVSNMSPEDSSIYLCSVEDDRSGANVLTFGAGSRLTVL.

The chain uses TRBV12-3 or TRBV12-4 and TRBJ1-1, with 7 bases fitting TRBD1. V lost 6 bases and J lost 4; bases outside the gene matches: 5. This CDR3 is built from 13 residues. This chain's CDR3 is CASRKGAGTEAFF. The CDR3 nucleotides read TGTGCCAGCAGAAAGGGGGCTGGCACTGAAGCTTTCTTT.

This clonotype was seen repeatedly, ten times or more. CDR3 sequence (DNA): TGCAGTGCTAGAAATCGGCTGACTGAAGCTTTCTTT. Translated: CSARNRLTEAFF. This sequence joins TRBV20-1 and TRBJ1-1, with unresolved D. The CDR3 extends over 12 amino acids. Germline assignment: CDR1 DFQATT and CDR2 SNEGSKA (reference sequence). V lost 2 bases and J lost 5, with 9 bases in between.

This clonotype was counted ten times or more. This chain joins TRBV27 and TRBJ2-2, with unresolved D. The CDR3 is 13 amino acids. V was clipped by 3 bases and J by 4 bases, with 6 bases between them. Germline V lookup: CDR1 MNHEY, CDR2 SMNVEV (reference sequence). CDR3 residues: CASSFWATGELFF. CDR3 coding DNA: TGTGCCAGCAGTTTTTGGGCCACCGGGGAGCTGTTTTTT.

This clonotype was recorded at least ten times. The CDR3: CSVDYREDAEETQYF. CDR3 DNA: TGCAGCGTTGATTATAGAGAGGACGCAGAAGAGACCCAGTACTTC. The rearrangement links TRBV29-1 to TRBJ2-5; D not certain. The CDR3 covers 15 residues. V lost 3 bases to trimming and J lost 3 bases, with 17 bases between them. Germline V gives CDR1 SQVTM, CDR2 ANQGSEA.

The rearrangement links TRBV6-1 to TRBJ2-7; D assignment may be TRBD1 or TRBD2 (5 bases each). V shed 6 bases and J shed 2 bases, with 14 bases lying between them. Germline assignment: CDR1 MNHNS and CDR2 SASEGT. There are 14 residues in the CDR3. Written as DNA, the CDR3 is TGTGCCAGCAGCCCCCGGGACGCCACCTACGAGCAGTACTTC. Translating it yields CASSPRDATYEQYF.

This clonotype was recorded many times. The chain uses TRBV7-9 and TRBJ2-5, with no clear D. The CDR3 consists of 13 residues. V was cut by 5 bases and J by 4 bases, with 11 bases left in between. Germline loops: CDR1 SEHNR, CDR2 FQNEAQ (reference sequence). The CDR3 spells CASSPRASETQYF. The CDR3 DNA reads TGTGCCAGCAGCCCCCGAGCTTCAGAGACCCAGTACTTC. Full variable domain (missing parts from reference TRBV7-9 and TRBJ2-5): DTGVSQNPRHKITKRGQNVTFRCDPISEHNRLYWYRQTLGQGPEFLTYFQNEAQLEKSRLLSDRFSAERPKGSFSTLEIQRTEQGDSAMYLCASSPRASETQYFGPGTRLLVL.

This clonotype occurred many times. The rearrangement joins TRBV13 to TRBJ1-3; D remains ambiguous. The CDR3 is made up of 14 amino acids. The germline gives CDR1 PRHDT, CDR2 FYEKMQ (reference sequence). Trimming left V 1 base short and J 0 bases short, with 4 bases between. CDR3 nucleotide sequence: TGTGCCAGCAGCTTAGTCAGCTCTGGAAACACCATATATTTT. Translating it yields CASSLVSSGNTIYF.